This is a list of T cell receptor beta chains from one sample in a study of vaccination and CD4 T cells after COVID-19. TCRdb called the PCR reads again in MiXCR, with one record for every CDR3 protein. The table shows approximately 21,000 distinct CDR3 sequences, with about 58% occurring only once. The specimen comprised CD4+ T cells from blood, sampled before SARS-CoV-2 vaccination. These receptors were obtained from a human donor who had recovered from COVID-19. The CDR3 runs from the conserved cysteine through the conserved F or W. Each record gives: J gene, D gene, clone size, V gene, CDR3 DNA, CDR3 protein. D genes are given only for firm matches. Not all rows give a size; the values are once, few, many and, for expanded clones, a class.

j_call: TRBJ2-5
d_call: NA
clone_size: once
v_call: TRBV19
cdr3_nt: TGTGCCAGTAGTATGGCAGTCCAAGAGACCCAGTACTTC
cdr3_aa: CASSMAVQETQYF

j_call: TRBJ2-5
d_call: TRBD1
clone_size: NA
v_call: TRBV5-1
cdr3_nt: TGCGCCAGCAGCACCGGGACAGTCCAAGAGACCCAGTACTTC
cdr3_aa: CASSTGTVQETQYF

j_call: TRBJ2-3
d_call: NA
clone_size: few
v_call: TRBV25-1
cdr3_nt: TGTGCCAGCAGTCCCGGCAACAGGGGCACAGATACGCAGTATTTT
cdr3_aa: CASSPGNRGTDTQYF

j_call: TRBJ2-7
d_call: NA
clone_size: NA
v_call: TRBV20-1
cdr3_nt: TGCAGTGCCCCCTTAGGGTCGGCCTCCTACGAGCAGTACTTC
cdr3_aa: CSAPLGSASYEQYF

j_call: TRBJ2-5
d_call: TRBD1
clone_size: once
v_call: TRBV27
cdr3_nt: TGTGCCAGCAGTCCCCGGACAGGGAAACAAGAGACCCAGTACTTC
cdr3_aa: CASSPRTGKQETQYF

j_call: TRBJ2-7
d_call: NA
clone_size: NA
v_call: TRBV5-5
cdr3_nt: TGTGCCAGCAGCTCCACCTCCCAGGGGCCCTACGAGCAGTACTTC
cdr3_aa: CASSSTSQGPYEQYF

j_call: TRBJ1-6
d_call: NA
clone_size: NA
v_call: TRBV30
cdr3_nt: TGTGCCTGGTTAGGCGAGGGGAACTCACCCCTCCACTTT
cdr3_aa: CAWLGEGNSPLHF

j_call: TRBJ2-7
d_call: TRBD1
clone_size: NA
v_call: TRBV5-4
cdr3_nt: TGTGCCAGCAGCCCTGAGAGACCGACAGGGAACCCCTACGAGCAGTACTTC
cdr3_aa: CASSPERPTGNPYEQYF

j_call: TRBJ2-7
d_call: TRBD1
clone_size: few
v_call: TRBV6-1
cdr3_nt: TGTGCCAGCAGCTCAAGGACAGGGAAGGGTTACGAGCAGTACTTC
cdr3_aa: CASSSRTGKGYEQYF

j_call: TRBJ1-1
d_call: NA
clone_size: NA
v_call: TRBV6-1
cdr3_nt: TGTGCCAGCAGTCTAATCGTCGGCACTGAAGCTTTCTTT
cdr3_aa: CASSLIVGTEAFF

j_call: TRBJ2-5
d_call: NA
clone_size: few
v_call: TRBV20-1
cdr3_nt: TGCAGTGCTAGTAAGGGGTTCGGGGGAGAGACCCAGTACTTC
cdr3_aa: CSASKGFGGETQYF

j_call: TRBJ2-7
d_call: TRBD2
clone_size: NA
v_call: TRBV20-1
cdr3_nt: TGCAGTGCAAACGAAGGGACTAGCAAGCAGTACTTC
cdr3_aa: CSANEGTSKQYF

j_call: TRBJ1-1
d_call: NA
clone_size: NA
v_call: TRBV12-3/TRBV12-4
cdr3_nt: TGTGCCAGCAGACAGAACACTGAAGCTTTCTTT
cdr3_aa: CASRQNTEAFF

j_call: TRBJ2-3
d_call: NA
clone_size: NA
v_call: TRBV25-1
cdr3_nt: TGTGCCAGCAGTGACCCAGGGTCAAGCACAGATACGCAGTATTTT
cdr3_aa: CASSDPGSSTDTQYF

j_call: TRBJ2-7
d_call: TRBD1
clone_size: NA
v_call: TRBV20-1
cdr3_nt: TGCAGTGCTCGGACAGGGGGCCTCTCCTACGAGCAGTACTTC
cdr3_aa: CSARTGGLSYEQYF

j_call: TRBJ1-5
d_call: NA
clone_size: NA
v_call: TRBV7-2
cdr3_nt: TGTGCCAGCAGCTTAGACGCTTCGCGAACGCCCCAGCATTTT
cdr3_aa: CASSLDASRTPQHF

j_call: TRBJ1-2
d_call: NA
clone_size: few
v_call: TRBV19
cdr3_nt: TGTGCCAGTAGAGAACAGCTTTTGGATGGCTACACCTTC
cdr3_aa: CASREQLLDGYTF

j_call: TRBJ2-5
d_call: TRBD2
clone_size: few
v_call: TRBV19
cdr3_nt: TGTGCCAGTAGTATCAGGGGACTAGCTAGGGAAGAGACCCAGTACTTC
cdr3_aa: CASSIRGLAREETQYF

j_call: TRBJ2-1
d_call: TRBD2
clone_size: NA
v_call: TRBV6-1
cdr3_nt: TGTGCCGGCGCGGGAGGCGGATCCCACAATGAGCAGTTCTTC
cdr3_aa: CAGAGGGSHNEQFF

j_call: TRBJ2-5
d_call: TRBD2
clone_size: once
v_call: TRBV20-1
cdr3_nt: TGCAGTGCTAGGGCAGACCCTGCGACTAGGGAGGGGACCCAGTACTTC
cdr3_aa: CSARADPATREGTQYF

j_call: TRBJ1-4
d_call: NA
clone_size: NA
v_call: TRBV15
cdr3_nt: TGTGCCACCAGCAGAGATGAGAAGACGGGAGAAAAACTGTTTTTT
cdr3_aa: CATSRDEKTGEKLFF

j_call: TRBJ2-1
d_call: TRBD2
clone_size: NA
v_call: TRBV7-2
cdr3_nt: TGTGCCAGCAGCGCCCTTCCCCCCTCCACTAGCGGGACCTACAATGAGCAGTTCTTC
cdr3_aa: CASSALPPSTSGTYNEQFF

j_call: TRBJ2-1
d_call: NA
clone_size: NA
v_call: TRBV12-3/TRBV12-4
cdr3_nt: TGTGCCAGCAGTCCGCCCGGGTACAATGAGCAGTTCTTC
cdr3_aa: CASSPPGYNEQFF

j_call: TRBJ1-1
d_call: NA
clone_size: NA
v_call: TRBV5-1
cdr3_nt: TGCGCCAGCAGCTTCGGGGAAGGGAGGGCTGAAGCTTTCTTT
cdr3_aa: CASSFGEGRAEAFF

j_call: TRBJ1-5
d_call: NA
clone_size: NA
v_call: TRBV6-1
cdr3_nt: TGTGCCAGCAGTAAAGGACAGAGATATAGCAATCAGCCCCAGCATTTT
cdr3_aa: CASSKGQRYSNQPQHF

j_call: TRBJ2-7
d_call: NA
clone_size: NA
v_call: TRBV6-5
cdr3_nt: TGTGCCAGCAGTTACCGCCGACGGAAGGAGGGGGAGCGGGGCTACGAGCAGTACTTC
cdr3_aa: CASSYRRRKEGERGYEQYF

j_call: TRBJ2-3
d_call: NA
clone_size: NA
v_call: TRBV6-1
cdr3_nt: TGTGCCCACAAATCGGGGGCCGCTACACCAGATACGCAGTATTTT
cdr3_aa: CAHKSGAATPDTQYF

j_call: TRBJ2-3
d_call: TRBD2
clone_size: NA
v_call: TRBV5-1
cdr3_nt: TGCGCCAGCAGCGGGGGACTAGGGACAGATACGCAGTATTTT
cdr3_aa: CASSGGLGTDTQYF

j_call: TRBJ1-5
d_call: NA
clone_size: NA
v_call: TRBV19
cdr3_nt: TGTGCCAGTAGTACCGTTCGTTCTCAGCCCCAGCATTTT
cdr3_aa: CASSTVRSQPQHF

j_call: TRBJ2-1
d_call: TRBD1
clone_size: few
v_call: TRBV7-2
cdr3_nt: TGTGCCAGCAGCACCAAACAGGGGGTCATCTACAATGAGCAGTTCTTC
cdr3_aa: CASSTKQGVIYNEQFF

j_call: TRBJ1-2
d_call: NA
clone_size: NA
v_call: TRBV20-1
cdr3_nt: TGCCGCGTCGGGGGGAGCGCTAACTATGGCTACACCTTC
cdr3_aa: CRVGGSANYGYTF

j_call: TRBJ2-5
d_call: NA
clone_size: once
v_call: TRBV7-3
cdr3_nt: TGTGCCAGCAGCACCGGGGTGGAAGAGACCCAGTACTTC
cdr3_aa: CASSTGVEETQYF

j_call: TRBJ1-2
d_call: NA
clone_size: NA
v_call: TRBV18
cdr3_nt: TGTGCCAGCTCACCGGAGGAGCGCTATGGCTACACCTTC
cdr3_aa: CASSPEERYGYTF

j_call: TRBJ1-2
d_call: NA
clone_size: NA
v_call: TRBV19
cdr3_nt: TGTGCCAGTAGGCGGGCCGAAGAATCTAACTATGGCTACACCTTC
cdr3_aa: CASRRAEESNYGYTF

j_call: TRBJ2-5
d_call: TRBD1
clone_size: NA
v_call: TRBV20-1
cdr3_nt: TGCAGTGCTAACGTACAGGGGTGGGAGACCCAGTACTTC
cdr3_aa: CSANVQGWETQYF

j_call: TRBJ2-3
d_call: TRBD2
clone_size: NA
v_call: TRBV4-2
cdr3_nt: TGTGCCAGCAGCCGGACTAGCGGGAGCCGTACTAGCACAGATACGCAGTATTTT
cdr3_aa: CASSRTSGSRTSTDTQYF

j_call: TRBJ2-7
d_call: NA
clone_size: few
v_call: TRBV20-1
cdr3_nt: TGCAGTGCTAGAGACACCACCTCCTACGAGCAGTACTTC
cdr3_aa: CSARDTTSYEQYF

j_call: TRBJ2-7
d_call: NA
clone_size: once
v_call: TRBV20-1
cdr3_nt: TGCAGTGCTAGTCCCAGAGTTAGAACCTACGAGCAGTACTTC
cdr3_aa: CSASPRVRTYEQYF

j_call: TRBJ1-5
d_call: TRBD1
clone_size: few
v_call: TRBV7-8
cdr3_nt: TGTGCCAGCAGCTTACTGGGGACAGGGGATAGCAATCAGCCCCAGCATTTT
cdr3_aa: CASSLLGTGDSNQPQHF

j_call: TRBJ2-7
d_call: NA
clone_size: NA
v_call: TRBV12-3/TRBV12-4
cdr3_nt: TGTGCCAGCAGTTTAATTGCTAGGAACCCCTACGAGCAGTACTTC
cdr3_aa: CASSLIARNPYEQYF

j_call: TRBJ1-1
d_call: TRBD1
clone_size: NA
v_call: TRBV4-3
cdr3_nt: TGCGCCAGCAGCCATCGGCCCAGGGGGGGCACTGAAGCTTTCTTT
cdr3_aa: CASSHRPRGGTEAFF

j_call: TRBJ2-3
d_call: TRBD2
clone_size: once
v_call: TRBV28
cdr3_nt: TGTGCCAGCAGTACAAGGACTAGCGGGATCGAGAGCACGCAGTATTTT
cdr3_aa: CASSTRTSGIESTQYF

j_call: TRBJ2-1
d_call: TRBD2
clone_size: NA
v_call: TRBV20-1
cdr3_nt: TGCAGTGCTGAGAGAGCTAGCGGGGCCGTCGGTGAGCAGTTCTTC
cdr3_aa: CSAERASGAVGEQFF

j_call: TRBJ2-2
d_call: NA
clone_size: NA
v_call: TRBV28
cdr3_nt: TGTGCCAGCAGTTCCGGGGGAGTTGAGACCGGGGAGCTGTTTTTT
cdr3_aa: CASSSGGVETGELFF

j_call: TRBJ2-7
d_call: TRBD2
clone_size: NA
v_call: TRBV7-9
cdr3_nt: TGTGCCAGCAGCCCCCGTTCGACTAGCGTCTACGAGCAGTACTTC
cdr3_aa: CASSPRSTSVYEQYF

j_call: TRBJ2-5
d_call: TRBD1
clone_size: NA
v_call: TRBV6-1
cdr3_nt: TGTGCCAGCAGTCCGGACAGGGCCCAGACCCAGTACTTC
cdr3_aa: CASSPDRAQTQYF

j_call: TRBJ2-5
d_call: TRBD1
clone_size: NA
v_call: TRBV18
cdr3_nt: TGTGCCAGCTCACTACGACAGGGGGCGATCGGAGAGACCCAGTACTTC
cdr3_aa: CASSLRQGAIGETQYF

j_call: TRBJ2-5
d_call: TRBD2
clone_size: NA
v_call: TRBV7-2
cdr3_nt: TGTGCCAGCACCCTAAGCGGGAACCAAGAGACCCAGTACTTC
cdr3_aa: CASTLSGNQETQYF

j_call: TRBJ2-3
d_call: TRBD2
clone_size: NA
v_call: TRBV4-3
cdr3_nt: TGCGCCAGCAGCCAAGAGGCTCTCGGACTAGGCACAGATACGCAGTATTTT
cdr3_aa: CASSQEALGLGTDTQYF

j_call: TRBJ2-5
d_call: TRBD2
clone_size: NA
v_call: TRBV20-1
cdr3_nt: TGCAGTGCTAGAGCCCCCGCGGGGGGAAAAGAGGCCCAGTACTTC
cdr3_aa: CSARAPAGGKEAQYF

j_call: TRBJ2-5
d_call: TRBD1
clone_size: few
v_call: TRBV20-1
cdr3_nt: TGCAGTCCACAGACAGGGACAGGGCTGGAGACCCAGTACTTC
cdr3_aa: CSPQTGTGLETQYF

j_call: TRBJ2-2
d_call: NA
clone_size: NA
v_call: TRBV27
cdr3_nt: TGTGCCAGCAGTTTTACGGTTTTCACCGGGGAGCTGTTTTTT
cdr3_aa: CASSFTVFTGELFF

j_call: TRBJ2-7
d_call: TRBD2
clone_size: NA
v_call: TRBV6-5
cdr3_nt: TGTGCCAGCAGTTACTCGAAAAGCGGGAGTGGGGAGCAGTACTTC
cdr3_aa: CASSYSKSGSGEQYF

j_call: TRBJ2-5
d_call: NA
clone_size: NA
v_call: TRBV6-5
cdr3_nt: TGTGCCAGCAGTTTGGCAGGAAGAGAGACCCAGTACTTC
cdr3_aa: CASSLAGRETQYF

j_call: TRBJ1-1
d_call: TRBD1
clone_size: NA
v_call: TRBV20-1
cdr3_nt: TGCAGTGCTAGAGGGGACAGGGGATATGCTGAAGCTTTCTTT
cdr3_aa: CSARGDRGYAEAFF

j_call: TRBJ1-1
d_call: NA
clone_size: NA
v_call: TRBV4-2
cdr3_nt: TGTGCCAGCAGCCGGGTCACGAGAGGGCCCCGGGACACTGAAGCTTTCTTT
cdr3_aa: CASSRVTRGPRDTEAFF

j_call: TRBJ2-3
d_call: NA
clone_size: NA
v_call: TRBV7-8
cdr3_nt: TGTGCCAGCAGCCTTGAAACTCAGGGGCCGCAGTATTTT
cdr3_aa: CASSLETQGPQYF

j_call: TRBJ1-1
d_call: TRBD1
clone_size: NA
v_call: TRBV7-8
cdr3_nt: TGTGCCAGCAGCCCCCCCAGGACAGGGGGTGGGACTGAAGCTTTCTTT
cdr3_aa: CASSPPRTGGGTEAFF

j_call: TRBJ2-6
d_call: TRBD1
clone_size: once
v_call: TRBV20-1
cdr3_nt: TGCAGTGCTCAATTCCGGGACAGGGTCTCTGGGGCCAACGTCCTGACTTTC
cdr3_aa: CSAQFRDRVSGANVLTF

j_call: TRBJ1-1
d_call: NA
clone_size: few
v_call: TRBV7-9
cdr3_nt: TGTGCCAGCGGCCGGGCAGTCTCGTCGAGGGGCACTGAAGCTTTCTTT
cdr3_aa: CASGRAVSSRGTEAFF